A selection of T cell receptor beta chains follows, all from one sample in a study of T cells in Graves' hyperthyroidism and ophthalmopathy. TCRdb passed the multiplex PCR reads through MiXCR, listing each CDR3 protein once. The sample records over 250,000 distinct CDR3 sequences, 20% to 30% being singletons. Sequenced: blood. These receptors were obtained from a man in his forties with Graves' hyperthyroidism that later progressed to Graves' ophthalmopathy. Each CDR3 is given with its conserved first and last residue. D genes are given only for firm matches. Rows may omit the clone size; those that give it use once, few, many or a size class.

>TRBJ1-5|TRBV5-1|.|many
CASSLGAGSGNQPQHF
TGCGCCAGCAGCTTGGGTGCCGGTTCGGGGAATCAGCCCCAGCATTTT
>TRBJ1-3|TRBV6-1|.|once
CASTGYGNTIYF
TGTGCCAGCACAGGGTACGGAAACACCATATATTTT
>TRBJ1-1|TRBV6-1|TRBD1|.
CASSLITGEGTEAFF
TGTGCCAGCAGTCTGATCACAGGGGAGGGAACTGAAGCTTTCTTT
>TRBJ1-6|TRBV6-1|TRBD1|many
CASSEGQGGSPLHF
TGTGCCAGCAGTGAGGGACAGGGTGGATCACCCCTCCACTTT
>TRBJ1-1|TRBV7-2|.|many
CASSFKVGSGTEAFF
TGTGCCAGCAGCTTTAAGGTGGGCAGTGGGACTGAAGCTTTCTTT
>TRBJ2-7|TRBV2|.|many
CASSDPSSLDEQYF
TGTGCCAGCAGTGATCCCAGTTCTCTAGACGAGCAGTACTTC
>TRBJ1-3|TRBV12-3/TRBV12-4|TRBD1|.
CASRWTGVRNTIYF
TGTGCCAGCAGGTGGACAGGGGTGCGCAACACCATATATTTT
>TRBJ1-2|TRBV28|TRBD1|once
CASGDRGQGYTF
TGTGCCAGCGGAGACAGGGGACAGGGCTACACCTTC
>TRBJ1-3|TRBV19|.|many
CASRGQRSVLAGNTIYF
TGTGCCAGTAGAGGACAGAGAAGTGTGCTGGCTGGAAACACCATATATTTT
>TRBJ1-2|TRBV12-3/TRBV12-4|TRBD1|few
CASRRDRASYGYTF
TGTGCCAGCAGACGGGACAGGGCGTCCTATGGCTACACCTTC
>TRBJ1-2|TRBV6-5|.|.
CASTSPARGGYGYTF
TGTGCCAGCACTTCGCCAGCAAGAGGGGGCTATGGCTACACCTTC
>TRBJ1-5|TRBV20-1|.|many
CSARDGGGGIFSNQPQHF
TGCAGTGCTAGAGATGGGGGAGGGGGGATTTTTAGCAATCAGCCCCAGCATTTT
>TRBJ2-7|TRBV6-5|TRBD1|.
CASSFLGTGGEEQYF
TGTGCCAGCAGTTTCCTAGGGACAGGGGGGGAGGAGCAGTACTTC
>TRBJ1-5|TRBV6-1|TRBD1|many
CASSRTGGANQPQHF
TGTGCCAGCAGTAGGACAGGGGGCGCGAATCAGCCCCAGCATTTT
>TRBJ1-5|TRBV19|TRBD1|many
CATQDRPGNQPQHF
TGTGCCACTCAGGACAGGCCGGGCAATCAGCCCCAGCATTTT
>TRBJ1-2|TRBV29-1|.|.
CSVEDLNYGYTF
TGCAGCGTTGAAGATCTTAACTATGGCTACACCTTC
>TRBJ2-7|TRBV13|.|many
CASSVGPLVIYF
TGTGCCAGCAGCGTAGGCCCCCTTGTGATTTACTTC
>TRBJ2-7|TRBV12-3/TRBV12-4|.|many
CASSWFSGPYEQYF
TGTGCCAGCAGTTGGTTCAGTGGCCCCTACGAGCAGTACTTC
>TRBJ1-2|TRBV30|TRBD1|many
CAWGGVRTGNYGYTF
TGTGCCTGGGGCGGAGTGCGGACAGGGAACTATGGCTACACCTTC
>TRBJ2-7|TRBV11-2|TRBD1|.
CASSSQRGQGGYEQYF
TGTGCCAGCAGCTCCCAGAGGGGACAGGGCGGGTACGAGCAGTACTTC
>TRBJ1-1|TRBV12-3/TRBV12-4|.|.
CASSGGWEAFF
TGTGCCAGCAGCGGGGGGTGGGAAGCTTTCTTT
>TRBJ2-7|TRBV19|TRBD2|many
CASSRGGGESSYEQYF
TGTGCCAGTAGCCGCGGTGGGGGGGAATCATCCTACGAGCAGTACTTC
>TRBJ1-5|TRBV9|.|many
CASSFGDYQPQHF
TGTGCCAGCAGCTTTGGGGACTATCAGCCCCAGCATTTT
>TRBJ1-1|TRBV19|.|.
CASSSAYTEAFF
TGTGCCAGTAGCTCGGCGTACACTGAAGCTTTCTTT
>TRBJ1-2|TRBV12-3/TRBV12-4|TRBD1|.
CASRPQDREYGYTF
TGTGCCAGCAGACCTCAGGACAGGGAATATGGCTACACCTTC
>TRBJ1-1|TRBV29-1|.|.
CSVDGGGDNTEAFF
TGCAGCGTTGACGGGGGAGGGGACAACACTGAAGCTTTCTTT
>TRBJ1-1|TRBV5-5|.|many
CASSSSGTRGTEAFF
TGTGCCAGCAGCTCTTCCGGGACGCGAGGAACTGAAGCTTTCTTT
>TRBJ2-7|TRBV4-2|TRBD1|many
CASSPRSRGQDPYEQYF
TGTGCCAGCAGCCCAAGAAGTAGGGGACAGGACCCCTACGAGCAGTACTTC
>TRBJ1-2|TRBV20-1|.|many
CSARVGQLTRTAKNSYTF
TGCAGTGCTAGAGTTGGGCAGTTAACCCGCACGGCCAAGAACTCCTACACCTTC
>TRBJ1-5|TRBV11-2|.|many
CASSPGGHNQPQHF
TGTGCCAGCAGCCCCGGCGGACACAATCAGCCCCAGCATTTT
>TRBJ2-7|TRBV20-1|TRBD1|many
CSAWTGTGYEQYF
TGCAGTGCTTGGACCGGGACAGGCTACGAGCAGTACTTC
>TRBJ1-2|TRBV12-3/TRBV12-4|TRBD1|.
CASSPIGTGESYGYTF
TGTGCCAGCAGCCCCATCGGGACAGGAGAATCATATGGCTACACCTTC
>TRBJ2-7|TRBV12-3/TRBV12-4|TRBD2|few
CASSLPGGRYEQYF
TGTGCCAGCAGTCTCCCCGGCGGGAGGTACGAGCAGTACTTC
>TRBJ2-7|TRBV28|.|many
CASPPGAGQLYEQYF
TGTGCCAGCCCCCCGGGAGCGGGCCAACTCTACGAGCAGTACTTC
>TRBJ1-1|TRBV19|.|many
CASSIGKGDTEAFF
TGTGCCAGTAGTATCGGTAAGGGCGACACTGAAGCTTTCTTT
>TRBJ1-2|TRBV9|TRBD1|many
CASSDRGQGNYGYTF
TGTGCCAGCAGTGATAGGGGACAGGGCAACTATGGCTACACCTTC
>TRBJ1-5|TRBV4-1|.|.
CASSQGWGELKGNQPQHF
TGCGCCAGCAGCCAAGGATGGGGGGAGCTCAAGGGAAATCAGCCCCAGCATTTT
>TRBJ2-7|TRBV7-9|.|.
CASSFARGEQYF
TGTGCCAGCAGCTTTGCACGGGGCGAGCAGTACTTC
>TRBJ2-7|TRBV13|TRBD2|many
CASSQRPSGSYEQYF
TGTGCCAGCTCCCAACGGCCTAGCGGGAGTTACGAGCAGTACTTC
>TRBJ2-7|TRBV9|.|many
CASSVGGPLTYEQYF
TGTGCCAGCAGCGTAGGGGGGCCCCTCACCTACGAGCAGTACTTC
>TRBJ1-1|TRBV19|.|many
CASSIETGTEAFF
TGTGCCAGTAGTATCGAGACAGGTACTGAAGCTTTCTTT
>TRBJ1-6|TRBV25-1|.|many
CASSESVSPPSPLHF
TGTGCCAGCAGTGAATCAGTTAGCCCGCCTTCACCCCTCCACTTT
>TRBJ2-6|TRBV12-3/TRBV12-4|.|many
CASRAEESGANVLTF
TGTGCCAGCAGGGCGGAAGAATCTGGGGCCAACGTCCTGACTTTC
>TRBJ1-5|TRBV6-5|.|many
CASTRERDQPQHF
TGTGCCAGCACGAGGGAAAGGGACCAGCCCCAGCATTTT